These T cell receptor beta chains were read from a single sample in a study of T-cell memory formation after mild COVID-19. TCRdb re-called the 5' RACE reads through MiXCR, storing one row per CDR3 protein. The sample has about 200,000 distinct CDR3 sequences, over 9.5% seen once. The sequenced sample consisted of PBMCs or a T cell subset sorted from them (not recorded which). Receptors were obtained from a man aged 18 to 30 who had mild COVID-19 (a few samples of this study predate the infection). Cell type and time point are not known. CDR3s include the opening cysteine and the closing phenylalanine or tryptophan. Clone size is not always given. Where it is, it says once, few, many or a class for expanded clones.

v_call,j_call,clone_size,cdr3_length,cdr3_aa
TRBV12-3/TRBV12-4,TRBJ2-2,-,15,CASSNPTGNAGELFF
TRBV4-3,TRBJ2-6,many,18,CASSQDRAFGSGANVLTF
TRBV4-3,TRBJ2-5,many,16,CASSQALAGDQETQYF
TRBV12-3/TRBV12-4,TRBJ2-2,many,13,CASSFSRTGELFF
TRBV12-3/TRBV12-4,TRBJ1-1,few,13,CASSLTPEGLAFF
TRBV2,TRBJ1-4,-,15,CASRDNRGIKEKLFF
TRBV5-1,TRBJ2-2,few,13,CATTTSGTGELFF
TRBV28,TRBJ1-2,-,14,CAALTGNYLYGYTF
TRBV19,TRBJ1-2,-,14,CASSISYPGYGYTF
TRBV5-1,TRBJ2-1,many,15,CASSPRGGSYNEQFF
TRBV29-1,TRBJ1-3,few,15,CSAGGTIGAGNTIYF
TRBV4-2,TRBJ2-2,many,15,CASSKGGAGTGELFF
TRBV19,TRBJ2-2,few,13,CASKVDDRGELFF
TRBV5-1,TRBJ1-1,many,15,CASSSLGVEGTEAFF
TRBV12-3/TRBV12-4,TRBJ1-2,few,15,CASSPQMWGWYGYTF
TRBV28,TRBJ1-1,-,15,CASSQQGIRNTEAFF
TRBV5-1,TRBJ2-2,many,15,CASSLESQGTGELFF
TRBV18,TRBJ1-1,-,17,CASSRGTGRRVNTEAFF
TRBV12-3/TRBV12-4,TRBJ1-3,-,15,CASSLRGVRGNTIYF
TRBV29-1,TRBJ1-5,-,12,CSASWGNQPQHF
TRBV4-3,TRBJ2-1,few,12,CASSLGKGEQFF
TRBV3-1,TRBJ2-5,many,18,CASSQDLYGGGLSETQYF
TRBV30,TRBJ1-6,-,17,CAWSVGWIAGDYSPLHF
TRBV7-2,TRBJ2-2,-,14,CASSLVAGSGELFF
TRBV12-3/TRBV12-4,TRBJ2-5,-,15,CASSLAIQIQETQYF
TRBV5-6,TRBJ1-1,-,13,CASSLDTGTEAFF
TRBV6-5,TRBJ2-7,many,15,CASSLTGTGTYEQYF
TRBV5-1,TRBJ1-2,-,15,CASSSGQGASRGYTF
TRBV10-3,TRBJ1-2,-,14,CAISESVLAYGYTF
TRBV23-1,TRBJ1-4,-,15,CASSPGGDPNEKLFF
TRBV10-3,TRBJ2-7,many,12,CAISQDSYEQYF
TRBV20-1,TRBJ1-6,-,16,CSARAQGALYNSPLHF
TRBV3-1,TRBJ1-1,few,15,CASSQVSRVNTEAFF
TRBV5-1,TRBJ2-1,-,14,CASRETSGSNEQFF
TRBV5-1,TRBJ2-1,-,16,CASSINTGVALNEQFF
TRBV2,TRBJ2-5,-,11,CASKLEETQYF
TRBV2,TRBJ1-6,few,14,CASSEGRDNSPLHF
TRBV7-9,TRBJ2-5,-,12,CASSSSQETQYF
TRBV6-5,TRBJ1-2,-,16,CASSHQTGEGLYGYTF
TRBV12-3/TRBV12-4,TRBJ1-6,many,13,CASSVTGESPLHF
TRBV4-3,TRBJ2-2,-,15,CASSQGGRPTGELFF
TRBV6-2/TRBV6-3,TRBJ2-1,-,13,CASSYTPVNEQFF